This T cell receptor beta chain was found in a study of blood T cell repertoires in COVID-19. Across the whole study: In each case, the material was cDNA or gDNA derived from T cells, B-cell-depleted T cells, or PBMCs.

V was pared by 5 bases and J by 3 bases, with 7 bases of the junction left unmatched. The CDR3 sequence is 16 residues long. In germline, CDR1 is SGHVS, CDR2 FQNEAQ. In the authors' methods: Estimated nucleated cell counts came from reference gene primer amplification. The assay was immunoSEQ multiplex PCR, and TCRdb's table has in-frame clones only and misses some. D and trimming were read from the DNA, whereas the V and J calls and clone size are those reported in that table. The repertoire has 25,000 to 35,000 clones, around 85% of them found once; the top ten carry roughly 7%. This clone was detected once.

The sequence was obtained from a human donor in a cohort sampled during active COVID-19. The chain uses TRBV7-8 and TRBJ2-2; TRBD1 agrees at 9 bases. Sequencing used peripheral blood. The CDR3 DNA reads as TGTGCCAGCAGCGTTACAGGGGGCCAGGACACCGGGGAGCTGTTTTTT. Translated: CASSVTGGQDTGELFF.